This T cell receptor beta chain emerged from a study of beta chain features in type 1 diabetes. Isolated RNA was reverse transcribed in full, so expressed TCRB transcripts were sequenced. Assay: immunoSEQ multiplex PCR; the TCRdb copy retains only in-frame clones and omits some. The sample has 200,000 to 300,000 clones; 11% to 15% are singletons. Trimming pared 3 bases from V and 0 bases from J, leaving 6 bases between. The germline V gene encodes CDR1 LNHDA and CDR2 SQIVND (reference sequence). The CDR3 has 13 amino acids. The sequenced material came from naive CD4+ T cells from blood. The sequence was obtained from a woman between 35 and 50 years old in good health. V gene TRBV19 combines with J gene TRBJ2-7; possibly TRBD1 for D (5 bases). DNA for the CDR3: TGTGCCAGTAGTATCCAGGGCTCCTACGAGCAGTACTTC. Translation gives CASSIQGSYEQYF.